This TCR delta chain was captured in a study of Vδ1+ human thymocytes (dated by TCRdb to about 2018). Turning to the overall study: As a data resource, the study described the mRNA-level TRG and TRD CDR3 repertoires of highly purified Vdelta1+ thymocytes obtained from young children. The multiplex-based CDR3 amplicon strategy had previously been validated against 5'RACE-based CDR3 amplicon generation methods. Paper-wide results and their limitations: Around a fifth of thymic TRD sequences were found to be Vdelta2 (and few were Vdelta3) despite high sort purity, in contrast to peripheral blood Vdelta1+ controls. Because unexpected Vdelta2 sequences could lead to misinterpretation of bulk repertoire data, the authors recommended using highly purified populations and single-cell validation. Many TRG clonotypes were shared between donors (up to about 6.9x10^3), whereas TRD repertoires were essentially private (max 116 shared). No clustering by age or sex was observed, so analyses did not stratify donors by these variables. Thymic TRG and TRD repertoires appeared highly polyclonal with Gaussian CDR3 length distributions, unlike oligoclonal peripheral blood repertoires.

The CDR3 covers 22 residues, taking in both the cysteine and the phenylalanine. The only DNA kept is the CDR3, 66 bases in frame from the first base. CDR1 and CDR2, per the germline V gene, are TSWWSYY and QGS. Trimming takes 1 base off V and 0 bases off J; junction bases not matched to a gene: 20. RNA was extracted with the RNeasy mini kit and reverse transcribed using Superscript III. CDR3 amplicons were produced by multiplex PCR using pooled V-gene forward primers and a constant-region reverse primer with Illumina adaptor overhangs. Amplicons were gel-purified, then indexed with Nextera index primers over roughly 8 extra PCR cycles and purified with AMPure XP beads. Sequencing of libraries was performed on an Illumina MiSeq using paired-end 250 bp reads, dual indexing and a roughly 20% PhiX spike-in. In the authors' own workflow: Read quality was checked with FastQC, and TRG read pairs were merged using ea-utils fastq-join. Annotation of sequences was performed with IMGT/HighV-QUEST, only productive sequences with unambiguous V-gene assignment were retained, and clonotypes were defined by identical CDR3 sequence. For downstream analysis, VDJtools 1.1.1, tcR 2.2.3, Treemap and vegan Shannon diversity in R 3.4.4 were used. With CATT, TCRdb called clones again from the public reads; duplicate DNA rows were later joined. What appears here as the V and J calls and clone size reflects TCRdb's work, not the paper's. This sample gives about 75,000 delta-chain clones in total; around 32% of them show up just once. Of the sample, over 0.2% falls within the top ten clones.

On this clone itself: What antigen it recognizes has not been identified. One base away there is no much larger clone; base qualities are not given.

Thymic samples were depleted of alphabeta T cells, then CD3+ TCRVdelta1+ TCRVdelta2- thymocytes were FACS-sorted. Sorted Vdelta1+ thymocyte purity ranged from roughly 97% to 99.6%. Thymic specimens came from 8 or 9 paediatric patients undergoing corrective cardiac surgery, aged from 5 days to 15 months. After the thymic tissue was dispersed, mononuclear cells were isolated using a Histopaque-1077 density gradient. The staining antibodies were anti-TCRVdelta1 clone TS8.2, anti-TCRVdelta2 clone B6, anti-CD3 clone HIT3a and anti-TCRalphabeta clone IP26. The sample taken for sequencing was Vdelta1+ gamma-delta thymocytes from the thymus. The sample's cell subset or site label, decoded: FACS-sorted CD3+ TCRalphabeta- TCRVdelta1+ TCRVdelta2- thymocytes. The TCR was taken from a boy in the first two years of life who had congenital heart surgery. The V and J segments used are TRDV1 and TRDJ1; 10 middle bases align to TRDD3. The CDR3 has the sequence CALGERIFGGTGGSLYTDKLIF. At the DNA level, the sequence is TGTGCTCTTGGGGAACGTATCTTCGGCGGAACTGGGGGATCCCTGTACACCGATAAACTCATCTTT.